This passage covers 14 T cell receptor beta chains from one sample sequenced in a study of patients and donors after allogeneic stem cell transplantation. TCRdb ran MiXCR on the RT-PCR reads and lists one entry per CDR3 protein. The repertoire consists of 400,000 to 450,000 distinct CDR3 sequences, with roughly 17% occurring once and the leading ten covering 7.2%. The sample comprised blood, either unsorted or a sorted T cell fraction (not recorded which). The receptors derive from a human donor who was either an allogeneic HSCT recipient or a stem cell or donor lymphocyte infusion donor (not recorded which). It is not recorded whose cells these are; they may come from a transplant donor.

In its sample, this clonotype was seen a few times. The V call is TRBV11-2, the J call TRBJ1-1; 7 nucleotides line up with TRBD1. V dropped 5 bases and J dropped 1; count of bases not matched to a gene: 4. Germline V gene data show CDR1 as SGHAT and CDR2 as FQNNGV. CDR3 length: 14 amino acids. The CDR3 sequence: CASSTGVRNTEAFF. The CDR3 region has the DNA TGTGCCAGCAGCACAGGGGTCAGGAACACTGAAGCTTTCTTT. Full variable domain (missing parts from reference TRBV11-2 and TRBJ1-1): EAGVAQSPRYKIIEKRQSVAFWCNPISGHATLYWYQQILGQGPKLLIQFQNNGVVDDSQLPKDRFSAERLKGVDSTLKIQPAKLEDSAVYLCASSTGVRNTEAFFGQGTRLTVV.

The chain is built from TRBV4-3 and TRBJ2-5; 7 positions agree with TRBD1. The germline V gene has CDR1 LGHNA and CDR2 YSLEER. This CDR3 comprises 15 residues. Trimming at V came to 1 base and at J to 4 bases, leaving 6 bases not matched to a gene. The CDR3 protein is CASSQGDRAGETQYF. The CDR3 DNA is TGCGCCAGCAGCCAAGGAGACAGGGCAGGAGAGACCCAGTACTTC.

The chain is built from TRBV27 and TRBJ2-2, with TRBD2 identical over 13 bases. The CDR3 is 17 residues long. J lost 5 bases, V lost 0 bases, and 3 bases had no gene match. Germline V CDR1 and CDR2: MNHEY, SMNVEV (reference sequence). The CDR3 DNA is TGTGCCAGCAGTTTATCGGGACTAGCGGGATGGACCGGGGAGCTGTTTTTT. It codes for CASSLSGLAGWTGELFF.

A few counts support this clonotype. The chain has TRBV6-1 and TRBJ2-2; 10 bases match TRBD2. The germline CDR1 and CDR2 sequences are MNHNS and SASEGT. V shed 5 bases and J 5 bases; nucleotides not matched to a gene: 5. This CDR3 spans 15 amino acids. CDR3 DNA sequence: TGTGCCAGCAGTACTGTAGCGGGGGGAACCGGGGAGCTGTTTTTT. Protein product: CASSTVAGGTGELFF.

The table lists this clonotype with a few counts. The J gene is TRBJ2-5, the V gene TRBV4-2; 8 bases map to TRBD2. The CDR3 loop spans 17 amino acids. Germline loops: CDR1 LGHNA, CDR2 YNFKEQ. Unmatched junction bases numbered 6, after V lost 0 bases and J lost 0 bases. The CDR3 sequence is CASSQEQRGYYQETQYF. DNA of the CDR3: TGTGCCAGCAGCCAAGAACAGCGGGGGTATTACCAAGAGACCCAGTACTTC.

The CDR3 spells CASSPVTQSYEQYF. The CDR3, as DNA: TGTGCCAGCTCACCAGTAACCCAGTCCTACGAGCAGTACTTC. The rearrangement joins TRBV18 to TRBJ2-7; no clear D. Germline lookup yields CDR1 KGHSH and CDR2 LQKENI. The CDR3 length is 14 residues. Trimming removed 2 bases at V and 1 base at J, with 9 bases between.

The chain uses TRBV27 and TRBJ2-1; 11 bases line up with TRBD2. With 4 bases clipped from V and 7 bases from J, the junction kept 6 bases outside the gene matches. The length of the CDR3 is 15 residues. Germline V gives CDR1 MNHEY, CDR2 SMNVEV (reference sequence). The CDR3 nucleotides read TGTGCCAGCAGTTCGACTAGCGGGGTCTTTAATGAGCAGTTCTTC. Residues: CASSSTSGVFNEQFF.

The rearrangement links TRBV11-2 to TRBJ2-1, with D hard to call. The length of the CDR3 is 13 residues. CDR1 is SGHAT, CDR2 FQNNGV, per germline. V was clipped by 4 bases and J by 2 bases, with 6 bases between them. CDR3 region: CASSSGPYNEQFF. The CDR3, as DNA: TGTGCCAGCAGCTCTGGGCCCTACAATGAGCAGTTCTTC.

The CDR3 DNA sequence: TGTGCCAGCAGGCCGACAGGGGCGCTTCGCACAGATACGCAGTATTTT. This gives the protein CASRPTGALRTDTQYF. V usage is TRBV6-1 and J usage is TRBJ2-3; 8 bases agree with TRBD1. Germline V gene lookup returns CDR1 MNHNS and CDR2 SASEGT. Unmatched junction bases numbered 9, after V lost 6 bases and J lost 1 base. CDR3 length: 16 residues.

The table lists this clonotype with a few counts. The chain uses TRBV27 and TRBJ2-1; 10 bases map to TRBD2. This CDR3 has 16 amino acids. Per germline, CDR1 MNHEY and CDR2 SMNVEV (reference sequence). V shed 5 bases, J shed 4 bases, and the junction held 8 bases outside the gene matches. The CDR3 region is CASSPLSSGGYNEQFF. The CDR3 nucleotides are TGTGCCAGCAGTCCCCTCTCTAGCGGGGGTTACAATGAGCAGTTCTTC.

This clonotype was seen a few times. This chain links TRBV6-5 with TRBJ2-3; TRBD2 matches 11 bases. V lost 2 bases and J lost 8; bases outside the gene matches: 15. CDR1 is MNHEY, CDR2 SVGAGI, per germline. This CDR3 has 18 residues. This CDR3 reads CASSYRGGIGTSGTTQYF. For the CDR3, the DNA is TGTGCCAGCAGTTACAGAGGTGGGATCGGGACTAGCGGTACTACGCAGTATTTT.

The V and J genes are TRBV6-2 or TRBV6-3 and TRBJ2-3, with 9 bases fitting TRBD1. This CDR3 comprises 15 residues. The V gene's germline CDR1 is MNHEY and CDR2 SVGEGT. Trimming cost V 8 bases and J 8 bases; bases outside gene matches: 14. Written as DNA, the CDR3 is TGTGCCAGCGGGAGAGGGACAGGGCAGGCGAGTACGCAGTATTTT. As protein: CASGRGTGQASTQYF.

The table lists this clonotype with a few counts. The CDR3 nucleotides read TGCAGTGCTAGCAGAGAAACCGGGGAGCTGTTTTTT. Protein product: CSASRETGELFF. This chain joins TRBV20-1 and TRBJ2-2; D unresolved. The germline V gene has CDR1 DFQATT and CDR2 SNEGSKA (reference sequence). V was shortened by 3 bases and J by 5 bases, with 7 bases between the two germline ends. The CDR3 is 12 residues long.

The chain joins TRBV24-1 to TRBJ1-1; D not certain. The V gene lost 6 bases and the J gene lost 0 bases, with 13 bases spanning the gap. CDR3 length: 15 residues. CDR1 and CDR2 (germline): KGHDR, SFDVKD. The CDR3 is CATSSSRLMNTEAFF. For the CDR3, the DNA is TGTGCCACCAGTAGCTCAAGACTGATGAACACTGAAGCTTTCTTT.